This T cell receptor (beta chain) originates from a study of blood T cell repertoires in COVID-19. The sample holds one count of this clone. Sequencing used immunoSEQ multiplex PCR; TCRdb keeps in-frame clones, though not all of them. The profile shows 25,000 to 40,000 clones, around nine tenths of them singletons. The sequence was obtained from a man aged 60 to 69 with active COVID-19. Sequencing used peripheral blood.

CDR3 sequence (DNA): TGTGCCAGCAGCGTCTTGGCCTCTGGGGCCAACGTCCTGACTTTC. Translating gives CASSVLASGANVLTF. The chain recombines TRBV9 with TRBJ2-6; D is unclear. The germline CDR1 and CDR2 sequences are SGDLS and YYNGEE. With 2 bases removed from V and 0 bases from J, the gap between germline ends came to 6 bases. The CDR3 extends over 15 amino acids.